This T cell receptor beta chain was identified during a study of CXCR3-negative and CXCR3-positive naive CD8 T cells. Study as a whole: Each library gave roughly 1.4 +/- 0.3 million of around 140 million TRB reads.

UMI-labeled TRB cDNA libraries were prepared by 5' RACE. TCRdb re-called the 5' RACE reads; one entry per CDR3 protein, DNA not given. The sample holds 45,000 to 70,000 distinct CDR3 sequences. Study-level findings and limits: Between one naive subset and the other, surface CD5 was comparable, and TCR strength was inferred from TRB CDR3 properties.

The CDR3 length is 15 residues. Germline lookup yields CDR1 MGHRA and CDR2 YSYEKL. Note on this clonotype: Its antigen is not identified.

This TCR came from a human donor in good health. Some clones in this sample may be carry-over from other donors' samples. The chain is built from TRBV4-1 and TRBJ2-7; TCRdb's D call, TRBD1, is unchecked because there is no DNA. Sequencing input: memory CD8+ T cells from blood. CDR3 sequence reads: CASSQGEGATYEQYF.